Here is one T cell receptor beta chain with its context. Its antigen remains unknown. TCRdb keeps only in-frame clones here, not all; method: immunoSEQ multiplex PCR. This table holds approximately 70,000 clones, about 69% found once. This specimen comes from a study of vaccination effects on CD4 cells after COVID-19. ViraFEST used viral peptide pools to expand antigen-specific CD4+ T cells before sequencing. When 10 to 11 days of culture had elapsed, CD4+ T cells were isolated. It was between March and December 2020 that the person had a SARS-CoV-2 infection confirmed by PCR. A few million PBMC were placed in each well, which was supplemented with roughly 10 IU/ml IL-2 and around 10 ug/ml peptides. With an HIV-1 Nef peptide pool, the negative control culture was set up. The study's findings and limits: New vaccine-induced clones were the main type among post-vaccine spike-reactive clones in convalescents.

The clonotype comes from a human donor who had a prior SARS-CoV-2 infection. Sequencing was performed on CD4+ T cells from PBMCs cultured with HIV peptides, taken before COVID-19 vaccination. Noted subset: HIV-1 Nef peptide pool negative control/reference culture.

The CDR3 sequence is CASSGWGRGNEKLFF. The CDR3, as DNA: TGTGCCAGCAGCGGCTGGGGACGGGGTAATGAAAAACTGTTTTTT. V and J are TRBV5-6 and TRBJ1-4; TRBD1 might be the D (5 bases). CDR3 size: 15 residues. CDR1 and CDR2 from the germline V gene are SGHDT and YYEEEE. Deletions cut 4 bases from V and 4 bases from J, with 14 bases between.